This T cell receptor (beta chain) was profiled in a study of beta chain features in type 1 diabetes. General study findings and limits: For Type 1 diabetes patients, all four CD4+ subsets carried TCRB CDR3s that were moderately but significantly shorter.

The CDR3 is made up of 14 amino acids. Deletions cut 7 bases from V and 6 bases from J, with 16 bases between. In germline, CDR1 is MDHEN, CDR2 SYDVKM. Regarding this clone: Antigen unknown.

Expressed TCRB transcripts were sequenced because the isolated RNA had all been reverse transcribed beforehand. The method was immunoSEQ multiplex PCR; TCRdb's version includes in-frame clones alone and lacks a portion of them. The repertoire holds approximately 300,000 clones, approximately 11% seen once, with around 0.015% in the top ten. Sequencing was done on a sample of naive CD4+ T cells from blood. The clonotype comes from a woman in her 30s in good health. The rearrangement joins TRBV28 to TRBJ1-5; D gene uncertain. CDR3 sequence (DNA): TGTGCCAGCATCATCGTCGGAGGAGGTCAGCCCCAGCATTTT. Translation gives CASIIVGGGQPQHF. Complete variable domain (other parts from reference TRBV28 and TRBJ1-5): DVKVTQSSRYLVKRTGEKVFLECVQDMDHENMFWYRQDPGLGLRLIYFSYDVKMKEKGDIPEGYSVSREKKERFSLILESASTNQTSMYLCASIIVGGGQPQHFGDGTRLSIL.